This is a list of T cell receptor beta chains from one sample in a study of blood T cell repertoires in COVID-19. Clones were read by immunoSEQ multiplex PCR, and TCRdb kept only the in-frame ones, dropping some. Among around 100,000 clones listed, around 87% were seen once. Specimen: peripheral blood. The receptors come from a woman aged 30 to 39 with acute or convalescent COVID-19. The conserved cysteine and the conserved F or W are not part of the CDR3 here.

v_gene,j_gene,CDR3aa
TRBV19,TRBJ2-2,ASRASGSDTGELF
TRBV4-1,TRBJ2-7,ASSPGDYEQY
TRBV28,TRBJ2-3,ASSLHSPDTQY
TRBV28,TRBJ2-3,ASRPAGGTDTQY
TRBV6-5,TRBJ2-7,AIQGLYEQY
TRBV28,TRBJ1-2,ASSPGSTRGGYT
TRBV19,TRBJ1-5,ASSNRWGQGHQPQH
TRBV2,TRBJ1-5,ASSEALEVPQH
TRBV14,TRBJ1-5,ASSQHDLLKGGSQPQH
TRBV29-1,TRBJ2-1,SVHPGLPYNEQF
TRBV19,TRBJ2-3,ASSGAGAQDTQY